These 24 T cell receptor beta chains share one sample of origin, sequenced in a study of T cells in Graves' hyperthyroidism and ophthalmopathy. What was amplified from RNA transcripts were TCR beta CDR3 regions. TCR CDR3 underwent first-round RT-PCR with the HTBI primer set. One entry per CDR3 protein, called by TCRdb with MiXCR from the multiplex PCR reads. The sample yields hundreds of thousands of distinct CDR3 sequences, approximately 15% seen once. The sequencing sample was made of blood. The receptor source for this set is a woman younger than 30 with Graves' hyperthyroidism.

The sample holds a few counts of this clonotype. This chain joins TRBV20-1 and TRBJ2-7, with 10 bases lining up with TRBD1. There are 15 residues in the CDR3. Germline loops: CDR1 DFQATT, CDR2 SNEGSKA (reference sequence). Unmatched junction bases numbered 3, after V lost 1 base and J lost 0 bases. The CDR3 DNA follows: TGCAGTGCTAGAGTGGACAGGGGGGTCTCCTACGAGCAGTACTTC. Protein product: CSARVDRGVSYEQYF.

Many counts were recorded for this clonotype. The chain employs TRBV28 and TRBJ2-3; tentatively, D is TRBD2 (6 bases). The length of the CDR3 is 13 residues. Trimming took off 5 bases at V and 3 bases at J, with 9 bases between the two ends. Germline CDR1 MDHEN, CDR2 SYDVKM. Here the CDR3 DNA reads TGTGCCAGCAGTATTAGCGGTACAGATACGCAGTATTTT. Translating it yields CASSISGTDTQYF. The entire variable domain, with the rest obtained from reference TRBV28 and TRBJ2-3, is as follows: DVKVTQSSRYLVKRTGEKVFLECVQDMDHENMFWYRQDPGLGLRLIYFSYDVKMKEKGDIPEGYSVSREKKERFSLILESASTNQTSMYLCASSISGTDTQYFGPGTRLTVL.

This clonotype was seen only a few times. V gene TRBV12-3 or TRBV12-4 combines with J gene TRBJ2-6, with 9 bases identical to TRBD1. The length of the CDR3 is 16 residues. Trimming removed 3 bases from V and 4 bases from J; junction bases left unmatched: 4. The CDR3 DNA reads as TGTGCCAGCAGTTTCGGGACAGGGACCGGGGCCAACGTCCTGACTTTC. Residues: CASSFGTGTGANVLTF.

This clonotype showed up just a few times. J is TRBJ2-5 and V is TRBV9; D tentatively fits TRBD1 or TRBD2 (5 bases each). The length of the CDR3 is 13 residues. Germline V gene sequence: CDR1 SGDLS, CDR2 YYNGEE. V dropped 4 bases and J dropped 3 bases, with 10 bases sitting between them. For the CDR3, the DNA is TGTGCCAGCAGCCTTCAGGGAGAAGAGACCCAGTACTTC. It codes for CASSLQGEETQYF.

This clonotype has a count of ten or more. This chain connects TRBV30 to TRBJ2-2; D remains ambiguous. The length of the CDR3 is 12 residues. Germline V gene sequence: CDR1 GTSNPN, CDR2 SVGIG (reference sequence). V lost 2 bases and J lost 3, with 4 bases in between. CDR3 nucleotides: TGTGCCTGGAGTTATGACACCGGGGAGCTGTTTTTT. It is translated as CAWSYDTGELFF.

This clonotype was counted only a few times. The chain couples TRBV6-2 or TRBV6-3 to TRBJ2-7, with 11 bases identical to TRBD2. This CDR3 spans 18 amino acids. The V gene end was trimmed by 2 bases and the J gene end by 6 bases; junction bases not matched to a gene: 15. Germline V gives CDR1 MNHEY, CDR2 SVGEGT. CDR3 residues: CASSYPTASGGPLGEQYF. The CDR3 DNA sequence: TGTGCCAGCAGTTACCCAACCGCTAGCGGGGGGCCTCTAGGCGAGCAGTACTTC.

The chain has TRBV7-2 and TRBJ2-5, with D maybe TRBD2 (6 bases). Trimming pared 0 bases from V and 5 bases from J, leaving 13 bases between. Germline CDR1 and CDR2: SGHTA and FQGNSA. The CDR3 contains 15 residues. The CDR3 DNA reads TGTGCCAGCAGCTTAGCCGTGGGCGCGGGGGAGACCCAGTACTTC. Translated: CASSLAVGAGETQYF.

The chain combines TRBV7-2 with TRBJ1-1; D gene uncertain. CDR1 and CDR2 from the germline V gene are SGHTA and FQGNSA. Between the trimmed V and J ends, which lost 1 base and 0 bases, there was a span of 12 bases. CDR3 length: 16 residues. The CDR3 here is CASSLVPSTLNTEAFF. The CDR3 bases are TGTGCCAGCAGCTTAGTTCCCAGCACCTTGAACACTGAAGCTTTCTTT.

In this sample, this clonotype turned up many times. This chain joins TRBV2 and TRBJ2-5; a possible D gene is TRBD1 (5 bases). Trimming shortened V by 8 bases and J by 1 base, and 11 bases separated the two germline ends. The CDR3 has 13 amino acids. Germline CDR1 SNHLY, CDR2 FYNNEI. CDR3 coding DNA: TGTGCCAGCTCTCAAGGGGTCCAAGAGACCCAGTACTTC. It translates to CASSQGVQETQYF.

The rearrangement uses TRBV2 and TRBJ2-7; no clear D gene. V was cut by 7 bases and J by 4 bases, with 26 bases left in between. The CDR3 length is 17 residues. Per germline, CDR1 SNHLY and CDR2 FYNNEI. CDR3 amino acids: CASTLGQVEDIQYEQYF. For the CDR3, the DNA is TGTGCCAGCACCTTAGGGCAGGTAGAGGATATTCAATACGAGCAGTACTTC.

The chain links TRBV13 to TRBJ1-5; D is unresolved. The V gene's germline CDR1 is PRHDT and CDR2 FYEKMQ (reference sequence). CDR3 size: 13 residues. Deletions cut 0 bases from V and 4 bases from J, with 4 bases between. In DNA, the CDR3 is TGTGCCAGCAGCTTAGGGGAAAATCAGCCCCAGCATTTT. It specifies CASSLGENQPQHF.

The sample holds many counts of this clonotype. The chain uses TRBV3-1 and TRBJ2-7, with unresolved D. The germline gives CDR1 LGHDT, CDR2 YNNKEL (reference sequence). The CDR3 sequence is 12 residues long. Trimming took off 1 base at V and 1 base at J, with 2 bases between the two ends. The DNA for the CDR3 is TGTGCCAGCAGCCAAGGTTCCTACGAGCAGTACTTC. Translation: CASSQGSYEQYF.

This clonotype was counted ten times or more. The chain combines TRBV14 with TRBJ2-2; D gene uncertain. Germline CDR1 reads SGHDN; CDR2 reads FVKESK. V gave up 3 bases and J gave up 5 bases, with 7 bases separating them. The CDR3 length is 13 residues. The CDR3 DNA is TGTGCCAGCAGCCAGCAGACGACCGGGGAGCTGTTTTTT. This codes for CASSQQTTGELFF.

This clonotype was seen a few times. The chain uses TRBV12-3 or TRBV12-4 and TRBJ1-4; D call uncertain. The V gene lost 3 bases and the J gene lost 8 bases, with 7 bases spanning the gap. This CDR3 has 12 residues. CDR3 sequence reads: CASSFGREKLFF. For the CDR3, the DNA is TGTGCCAGCAGTTTCGGCCGGGAAAAACTGTTTTTT.

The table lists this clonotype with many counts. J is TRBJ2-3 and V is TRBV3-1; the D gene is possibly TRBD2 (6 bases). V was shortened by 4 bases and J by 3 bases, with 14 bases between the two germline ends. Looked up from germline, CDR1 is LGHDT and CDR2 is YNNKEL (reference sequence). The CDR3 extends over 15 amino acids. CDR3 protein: CASSPTLTRTDTQYF. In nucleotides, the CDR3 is TGTGCCAGCAGCCCAACCCTGACTAGGACAGATACGCAGTATTTT.

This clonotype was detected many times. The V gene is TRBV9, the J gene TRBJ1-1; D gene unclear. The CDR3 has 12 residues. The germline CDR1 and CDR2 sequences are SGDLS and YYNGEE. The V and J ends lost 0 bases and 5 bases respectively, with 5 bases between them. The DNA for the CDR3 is TGTGCCAGCAGCGTAGGAGAGACTGAAGCTTTCTTT. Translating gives CASSVGETEAFF.

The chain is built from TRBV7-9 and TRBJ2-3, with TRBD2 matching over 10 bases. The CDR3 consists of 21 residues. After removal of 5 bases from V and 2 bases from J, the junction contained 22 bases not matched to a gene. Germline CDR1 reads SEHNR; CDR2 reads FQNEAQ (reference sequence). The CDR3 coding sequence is TGTGCCAGCAGCATTCCACCGACTAAGCGGGAGGGCCGTCCCCCCACAGATACGCAGTATTTT. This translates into CASSIPPTKREGRPPTDTQYF.

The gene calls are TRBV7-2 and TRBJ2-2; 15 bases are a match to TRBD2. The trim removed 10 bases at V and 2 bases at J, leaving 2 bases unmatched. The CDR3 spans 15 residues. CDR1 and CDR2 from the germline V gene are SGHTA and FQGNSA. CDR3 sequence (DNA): TGTGCCACGGGACTAGCGGGAGGTAACACCGGGGAGCTGTTTTTT. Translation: CATGLAGGNTGELFF.

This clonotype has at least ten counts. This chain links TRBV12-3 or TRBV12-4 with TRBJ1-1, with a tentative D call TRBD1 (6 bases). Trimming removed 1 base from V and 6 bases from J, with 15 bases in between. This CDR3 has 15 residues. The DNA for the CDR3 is TGTGCCAGCAGTTTAGAAACAGGGAGGAGATCTGAAGCTTTCTTT. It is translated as CASSLETGRRSEAFF.

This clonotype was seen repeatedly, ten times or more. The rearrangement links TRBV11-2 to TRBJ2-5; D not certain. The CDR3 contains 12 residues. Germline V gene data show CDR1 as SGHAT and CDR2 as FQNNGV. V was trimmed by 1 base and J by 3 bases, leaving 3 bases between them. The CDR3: CASSLGKETQYF. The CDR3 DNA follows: TGTGCCAGCAGCTTAGGGAAAGAGACCCAGTACTTC.

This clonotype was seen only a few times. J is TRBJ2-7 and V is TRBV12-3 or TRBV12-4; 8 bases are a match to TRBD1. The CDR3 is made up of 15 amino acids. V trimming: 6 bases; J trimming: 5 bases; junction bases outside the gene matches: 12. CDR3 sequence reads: CASRRTGQGINEQYF. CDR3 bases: TGTGCCAGCAGACGAACCGGACAGGGCATCAACGAGCAGTACTTC.

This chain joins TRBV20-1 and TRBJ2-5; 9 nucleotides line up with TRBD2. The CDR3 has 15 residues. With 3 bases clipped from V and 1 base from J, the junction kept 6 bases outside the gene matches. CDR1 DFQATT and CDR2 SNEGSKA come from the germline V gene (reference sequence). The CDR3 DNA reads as TGCAGTGCTAGTAGGCTAGCGGGGCCCCAAGAGACCCAGTACTTC. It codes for CSASRLAGPQETQYF.

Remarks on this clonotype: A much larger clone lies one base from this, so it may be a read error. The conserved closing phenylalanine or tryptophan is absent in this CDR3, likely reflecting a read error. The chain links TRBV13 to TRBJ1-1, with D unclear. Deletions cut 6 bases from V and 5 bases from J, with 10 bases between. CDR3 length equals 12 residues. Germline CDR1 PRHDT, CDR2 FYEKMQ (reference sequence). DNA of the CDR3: TGTGCCAGCAGAGTGGGCGAAACTGAAGCTTTCCTT. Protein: CASRVGETEAFL.

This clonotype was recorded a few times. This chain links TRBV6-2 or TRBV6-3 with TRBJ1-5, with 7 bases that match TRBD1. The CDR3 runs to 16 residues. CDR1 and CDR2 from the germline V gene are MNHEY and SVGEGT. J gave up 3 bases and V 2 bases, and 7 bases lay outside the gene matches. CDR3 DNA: TGTGCCAGCAGTTACACCTGGACAGGAAACAATCAGCCCCAGCATTTT. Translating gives CASSYTWTGNNQPQHF.